A single sample is the source of the 28 T cell receptor beta chains below, sequenced in a study of control samples from healthy donors and cancer patients. Clones were sequenced by immunoSEQ multiplex PCR, and TCRdb holds only the in-frame ones, with some missing. Of around 76,000 clones in the sample, 90% to 95% were seen once. What was sequenced was blood. These receptors all come from a woman aged 40 to 50 in good health.

V is TRBV6-2 or TRBV6-3 and J is TRBJ2-3; no reliable D call. The CDR3 spans 15 residues. The V end was cut by 0 bases, the J end by 4 bases, with 11 bases between. Germline CDR1 reads MNHEY; CDR2 reads SVGEGT. This chain's CDR3 is CASSYSVRSADTQYF. CDR3 coding DNA: TGTGCCAGCAGTTACTCGGTGAGGTCAGCAGATACGCAGTATTTT.

The rearrangement uses TRBV27 and TRBJ2-3; D call uncertain. Trimming removed 3 bases at V and 4 bases at J, with 8 bases between. CDR1 MNHEY and CDR2 SMNVEV come from the germline V gene (reference sequence). The CDR3 totals 13 residues. The CDR3 DNA sequence: TGTGCCAGCAGTTTTATAAAAGCAGATACGCAGTATTTT. It yields the protein CASSFIKADTQYF.

In its sample, this clone was seen a few times. The CDR3 DNA is TGTGCCAGCTCACCGAACAGGGGCCAGGGCGAGCAGTACTTC. It yields the protein CASSPNRGQGEQYF. The chain has TRBV18 and TRBJ2-7; 7 nucleotides line up with TRBD1. Germline-derived CDR1 and CDR2 are KGHSH and LQKENI. V was pared by 3 bases and J by 6 bases, with 8 bases of the junction left unmatched. The CDR3 contains 14 residues. Full variable domain (outside the CDR3, taken from reference TRBV18 and TRBJ2-7): NAGVMQNPRHLVRRRGQEARLRCSPMKGHSHVYWYRQLPEEGLKFMVYLQKENIIDESGMPKERFSAEFPKEGPSILRIQQVVRGDSAAYFCASSPNRGQGEQYFGPGTRLTVT.

This clone was picked up a small number of times. The rearrangement uses TRBV5-1 and TRBJ2-2; unclear D gene. V was trimmed by 0 bases and J by 0 bases, leaving 9 bases between them. The CDR3 contains 16 residues. Germline CDR1 SGHRS, CDR2 YFSETQ. The CDR3 DNA is TGCGCCAGCAGCTTGGAGGCTAGACCGAACACCGGGGAGCTGTTTTTT. This sequence encodes CASSLEARPNTGELFF. The variable domain in full, with the rest retrieved from reference TRBV5-1 and TRBJ2-2, is KAGVTQTPRYLIKTRGQQVTLSCSPISGHRSVSWYQQTPGQGLQFLFEYFSETQRNKGNFPGRFSGRQFSNSRSEMNVSTLELGDSALYLCASSLEARPNTGELFFGEGSRLTVL.

The chain employs TRBV9 and TRBJ1-1; D uncertain. The CDR3 runs 13 residues. The germline V gene has CDR1 SGDLS and CDR2 YYNGEE. Trimming stripped 8 bases from V and 4 bases from J, with 15 bases between. The CDR3: CARHLHGFTEAFF. CDR3 bases: TGTGCCAGACATCTGCATGGTTTCACTGAAGCTTTCTTT.

The chain is built from TRBV29-1 and TRBJ2-1, with D unclear. V shed 2 bases and J shed 0 bases, with 5 bases lying between them. This CDR3 comprises 13 residues. From germline, CDR1 is SQVTM and CDR2 ANQGSEA. Here the CDR3 DNA reads TGCAGCGTTGAACCACCCTCCTACAATGAGCAGTTCTTC. Translated, it gives CSVEPPSYNEQFF.

This chain links TRBV4-3 with TRBJ2-3; D is undetermined. Germline-derived CDR1 and CDR2 are LGHNA and YSLEER. The CDR3 is 14 residues long. V was shortened by 1 base and J by 9 bases, with 14 bases between the two germline ends. CDR3 coding DNA: TGCGCCAGCAGCCAAGCCTCATCCTTCGGAACGCAGTATTTT. Translating it yields CASSQASSFGTQYF.

The gene calls are TRBV28 and TRBJ1-2; 11 nucleotides match TRBD1. This CDR3 contains 15 residues. The V gene's germline CDR1 is MDHEN and CDR2 SYDVKM. After removal of 4 bases from V and 4 bases from J, the junction contained 5 bases not matched to a gene. The CDR3 protein is CASSSGQGDGYGYTF. CDR3 nucleotides: TGTGCCAGCAGTTCGGGACAGGGGGACGGCTATGGCTACACCTTC.

V usage is TRBV7-8 and J usage is TRBJ2-6; TRBD2 might be the D (6 bases). Looked up from germline, CDR1 is SGHVS and CDR2 is FQNEAQ. V was pared by 3 bases and J by 4 bases, with 19 bases between. The CDR3 length is 18 residues. This chain's CDR3 is CASSLGRKGLSGANVLTF. The CDR3 coding sequence is TGTGCCAGCAGCTTGGGGAGGAAGGGGCTGTCAGGGGCCAACGTCCTGACTTTC. Together with reference TRBV7-8 and TRBJ2-6, the CDR3 gives the full variable domain: GAGVSQSPRYKVAKRGQDVALRCDPISGHVSLFWYQQALGQGPEFLTYFQNEAQLDKSGLPSDRFFAERPEGSVSTLKIQRTQQEDSAVYLCASSLGRKGLSGANVLTFGAGSRLTVL.

The rearrangement uses TRBV9 and TRBJ2-7; TRBD2 agrees at 11 bases. V was clipped by 0 bases and J by 5 bases; unmatched bases: 7. This CDR3 comprises 16 residues. CDR1 SGDLS and CDR2 YYNGEE come from the germline V gene. CDR3 nucleotide sequence: TGTGCCAGCAGCGTAGGGATTAGCGGGGGGGCCCACGAGCAGTACTTC. It is translated as CASSVGISGGAHEQYF.

The chain has TRBV29-1 and TRBJ2-1; 11 positions match TRBD2. There are 16 residues in the CDR3. V shed 3 bases, J shed 5 bases, and the junction held 9 bases outside the gene matches. Germline V gene data show CDR1 as SQVTM and CDR2 as ANQGSEA. CDR3 in DNA: TGCAGCGTTGAGGGTCTAGCGGGGGGCCTTAACAATGAGCAGTTCTTC. Protein product: CSVEGLAGGLNNEQFF.

This chain uses TRBV27 with TRBJ2-7; TRBD1 agrees at 9 bases. The CDR3 runs 16 residues. Trimming cost V 7 bases and J 0 bases; bases outside gene matches: 10. Germline V gene data show CDR1 as MNHEY and CDR2 as SMNVEV (reference sequence). For the CDR3, the DNA is TGTGCCAGCACCGATGAACCGGGACAGGGCTCCTACGAGCAGTACTTC. Its protein product is CASTDEPGQGSYEQYF.

The chain couples TRBV6-2 or TRBV6-3 to TRBJ1-4, with a tentative D call TRBD1 (6 bases). CDR1 is MNHEY and CDR2 is SVGEGT in the germline V gene. Trimming left V 5 bases short and J 5 bases short, with 15 bases between. This CDR3 has 15 residues. CDR3 sequence: CASSAIPGQNEKLFF. The CDR3, as DNA: TGTGCCAGCAGTGCAATACCTGGACAGAATGAAAAACTGTTTTTT.

The table lists this clone with a count of one. The chain links TRBV6-4 to TRBJ2-3; D is unresolved. With 10 bases removed from V and 1 base from J, the gap between germline ends came to 12 bases. Per the germline V gene, CDR1 is MRHNA and CDR2 is SNTAGT. The CDR3 has 13 residues. CDR3 sequence reads: CATPLERTDTQYF. The DNA of the CDR3 is TGTGCCACCCCACTTGAGCGCACAGATACGCAGTATTTT.

The genes are TRBV5-4 and TRBJ2-4, with D perhaps assigned TRBD1 or TRBD2 (5 bases each). The CDR3 runs to 12 residues. V was cut by 1 base and J by 8 bases, with 7 bases left in between. Germline V gives CDR1 SGHNT, CDR2 YYREEE (reference sequence). The CDR3 loop reads CASSLRGDIQYF. CDR3 nucleotide sequence: TGTGCCAGCAGCTTGAGGGGAGACATTCAGTACTTC.

V and J are TRBV19 and TRBJ1-5; TRBD1 matches 7 bases. The CDR3 totals 13 residues. The germline V gene encodes CDR1 LNHDA and CDR2 SQIVND (reference sequence). V shed 4 bases, J shed 4 bases, and the junction held 1 base outside the gene matches. CDR3 loop: CASSKQGNQPQHF. CDR3 sequence (DNA): TGTGCCAGTAGTAAACAGGGGAATCAGCCCCAGCATTTT.

This clone was detected only once. The chain combines TRBV19 with TRBJ1-6, with D unclear. The V and J ends lost 1 base and 9 bases respectively, with 7 bases between them. Germline V gene sequence: CDR1 LNHDA, CDR2 SQIVND (reference sequence). The CDR3 has 13 amino acids. In DNA, the CDR3 is TGTGCCAGTAGTATAGCCCCACTTTCACCCCTCCACTTT. This translates into CASSIAPLSPLHF.

The chain carries TRBV12-3 or TRBV12-4 and TRBJ1-2; D remains ambiguous. V dropped 3 bases and J dropped 4 bases, with 9 bases sitting between them. The CDR3 runs 13 residues. In DNA, the CDR3 is TGTGCCAGCAGTTTTAAGACTATCTATGGCTACACCTTC. Translation gives CASSFKTIYGYTF.

The gene calls are TRBV5-6 and TRBJ2-2; D not certain. The CDR3 extends over 14 amino acids. Trimming shortened V by 0 bases and J by 7 bases, and 10 bases separated the two germline ends. Germline-derived CDR1 and CDR2 are SGHDT and YYEEEE. The DNA of the CDR3 is TGTGCCAGCAGCTTGGGAAGTGTTGGCGGGGAGCTGTTTTTT. Protein sequence: CASSLGSVGGELFF.

The chain links TRBV7-2 to TRBJ2-6; D uncertain. Germline values: CDR1 SGHTA, CDR2 FQGNSA. This CDR3 is built from 15 residues. V shed 1 base and J shed 3 bases, with 7 bases lying between them. CDR3: CASSLGHGGANVLTF. Written as DNA, the CDR3 is TGTGCCAGCAGCTTAGGACACGGTGGGGCCAACGTCCTGACTTTC.

The table lists this clone with a few counts. The chain is built from TRBV6-4 and TRBJ1-2; D is possibly TRBD1 (6 bases). Germline V gives CDR1 MRHNA, CDR2 SNTAGT. The CDR3 consists of 17 residues. Trimming removed 6 bases at V and 2 bases at J, with 22 bases between. CDR3 loop: CASSPNPPQGLNYGYTF. The CDR3 DNA reads TGTGCCAGCAGCCCCAATCCCCCACAGGGACTCAACTATGGCTACACCTTC.

The chain uses TRBV7-9 and TRBJ1-3; TRBD1 matches at 9 bases. V gave up 3 bases and J gave up 1 base; unmatched junction bases: 4. The CDR3 runs 16 residues. Germline CDR1 reads SEHNR; CDR2 reads FQNEAQ (reference sequence). As DNA, the CDR3 is TGTGCCAGCAGCTTCACGGGACAGGGATCTGGAAACACCATATATTTT. This translates into CASSFTGQGSGNTIYF.

The chain links TRBV3-1 (or the pseudogene TRBV3-2) to TRBJ1-1; D is uncertain. CDR1 is LGHDT, CDR2 YNNKEL, per germline (reference sequence). The CDR3 spans 13 residues. The V gene lost 2 bases and the J gene lost 4 bases, with 8 bases spanning the gap. The CDR3 nucleotides are TGTGCCAGCAGCCAATACAGAGGCACTGAAGCTTTCTTT. Translated: CASSQYRGTEAFF.

The chain couples TRBV6-5 to TRBJ2-2, with D tentatively TRBD1 (6 bases). In germline, CDR1 is MNHEY, CDR2 SVGAGI. CDR3 length: 13 amino acids. The V end lost 6 bases, the J end lost 7 bases, and 12 bases lay between the germline ends. This CDR3 reads CASRVQGVGELFF. Written as DNA, the CDR3 is TGTGCCAGCAGGGTACAGGGAGTCGGGGAGCTGTTTTTT.

The chain couples TRBV11-3 to TRBJ2-3; 14 bases line up with TRBD2. The CDR3 consists of 15 residues. Trimming took 4 bases from V and 4 from J; bases not matched to a gene: 1. Germline loops: CDR1 SGHNT, CDR2 YENEEA. CDR3 amino acids: CASSSGLAGADTQYF. CDR3 nucleotide sequence: TGTGCCAGCAGCTCGGGACTAGCGGGAGCAGATACGCAGTATTTT.

V is TRBV27 and J is TRBJ1-2, with D perhaps TRBD1 (5 bases). Per germline, CDR1 MNHEY and CDR2 SMNVEV (reference sequence). V gave up 6 bases and J gave up 2 bases, with 16 bases separating them. There are 15 residues in the CDR3. Here the CDR3 reads CASSLTGTSNYGYTF. CDR3 nucleotide sequence: TGTGCCAGCAGCTTGACCGGGACCTCGAACTATGGCTACACCTTC.

CDR3 nucleotide sequence: TGTGCCAGCAGCCCCAGTTATGGCTGGGACAATTACTACAATGAGCAGTTCTTC. Its translation is CASSPSYGWDNYYNEQFF. The J gene is TRBJ2-1, the V gene TRBV7-9; D might be TRBD1 (6 bases). This CDR3 is built from 18 residues. Germline assignment: CDR1 SEHNR and CDR2 FQNEAQ (reference sequence). The V end was cut by 5 bases, the J end by 3 bases, with 23 bases between.

This clone was seen a single time. The chain employs TRBV4-3 and TRBJ1-3; no firm D call. The CDR3 runs 16 residues. Trimming stripped 1 base from V and 0 bases from J, with 10 bases between. Germline V lookup: CDR1 LGHNA, CDR2 YSLEER. The CDR3 spells CASSQGQTVSGNTIYF. DNA of the CDR3: TGCGCCAGCAGCCAAGGGCAGACTGTCTCTGGAAACACCATATATTTT.